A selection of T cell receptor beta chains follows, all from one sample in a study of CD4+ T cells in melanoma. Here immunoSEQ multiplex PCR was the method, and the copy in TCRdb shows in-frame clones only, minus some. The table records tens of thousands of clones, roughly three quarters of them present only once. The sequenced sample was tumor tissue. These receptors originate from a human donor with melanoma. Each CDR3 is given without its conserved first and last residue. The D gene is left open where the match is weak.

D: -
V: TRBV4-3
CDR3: ASSQGPTAMNTEAF

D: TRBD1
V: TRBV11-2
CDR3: ASSLFMTGVGGYT

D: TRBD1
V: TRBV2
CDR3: ASRTWDRRFNYGYT

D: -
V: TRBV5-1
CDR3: ASSLMQPASYNEQF

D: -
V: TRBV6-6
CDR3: ASSYSGLLEY

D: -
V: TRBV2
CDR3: ASSVRGGLSYEQY

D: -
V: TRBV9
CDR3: ASSKTANEKLF

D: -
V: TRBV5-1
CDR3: ASSLGTVVYEQY

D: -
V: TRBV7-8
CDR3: ASSLFGGRVSSGSPLH

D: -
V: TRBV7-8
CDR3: ASSLEARRERLDTQY

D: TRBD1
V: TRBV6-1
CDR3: ASSSKQGTSYEQY

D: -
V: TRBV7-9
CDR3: ASSLVGHSAVGQPQH

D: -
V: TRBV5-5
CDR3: ASSSGTIQETQY

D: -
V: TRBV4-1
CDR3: ASSPPAGLYTGELF

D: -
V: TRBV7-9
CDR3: ASSNNLELF